A selection of T cell receptor beta chains follows, all from one sample in a study of T cell responses to AZD1222 COVID-19 vaccine. Assay: immunoSEQ multiplex PCR; the TCRdb copy retains only in-frame clones and omits some. This table has some 150,000 clones, 85% to 90% appearing once. The input for sequencing was peripheral blood, taken on day 0 of AZD1222 vaccination. All receptors come from an adult in good health. The CDR3 runs from the conserved cysteine through the conserved F or W. D genes are given only for firm matches. Size is omitted from some rows. Given values are once, few, many or a class for expanded clones.

v_call: TRBV6-6; j_call: TRBJ1-1; d_call: NA; clone_size: once; cdr3_aa: CASSYSRGNTEAFF; cdr3_nt: TGTGCCAGCAGTTACTCTCGGGGAAACACTGAAGCTTTCTTT
v_call: TRBV10-3; j_call: TRBJ1-1; d_call: NA; clone_size: NA; cdr3_aa: CAISEGQMLEGEAFF; cdr3_nt: TGTGCCATCAGTGAGGGACAGATGTTGGAAGGTGAAGCTTTCTTT
v_call: TRBV6-6; j_call: TRBJ1-1; d_call: TRBD1; clone_size: NA; cdr3_aa: CASSYRTRGLNTEAFF; cdr3_nt: TGTGCCAGCAGTTACAGAACCAGGGGGTTGAACACTGAAGCTTTCTTT
v_call: TRBV3-1/TRBV3-2; j_call: TRBJ1-2; d_call: NA; clone_size: NA; cdr3_aa: CASSQISSGTSYGYTF; cdr3_nt: TGTGCCAGCAGCCAAATATCCTCCGGGACATCCTATGGCTACACCTTC
v_call: TRBV9; j_call: TRBJ2-1; d_call: NA; clone_size: NA; cdr3_aa: CASSVDDYNEQFF; cdr3_nt: TGTGCCAGCAGCGTAGACGATTACAATGAGCAGTTCTTC
v_call: TRBV9; j_call: TRBJ1-5; d_call: NA; clone_size: NA; cdr3_aa: CASSAGGFSQPQHF; cdr3_nt: TGTGCCAGCAGCGCGGGGGGCTTTAGTCAGCCCCAGCATTTT
v_call: TRBV11-2; j_call: TRBJ2-1; d_call: TRBD2; clone_size: NA; cdr3_aa: CASSLDVGSGRYNEQFF; cdr3_nt: TGTGCCAGCAGCTTAGATGTTGGTAGCGGGAGATACAATGAGCAGTTCTTC
v_call: TRBV30; j_call: TRBJ1-6; d_call: NA; clone_size: NA; cdr3_aa: CAWSSQGTYNSPLHF; cdr3_nt: TGTGCCTGGAGTTCCCAGGGGACCTATAATTCACCCCTCCACTTT
v_call: TRBV30; j_call: TRBJ1-6; d_call: NA; clone_size: NA; cdr3_aa: CAWRSNNANSPLHF; cdr3_nt: TGTGCCTGGAGATCTAACAATGCTAATTCACCCCTCCACTTT
v_call: TRBV14; j_call: TRBJ2-7; d_call: NA; clone_size: NA; cdr3_aa: CASSQVETYEQYF; cdr3_nt: TGTGCCAGCAGCCAAGTAGAGACCTACGAGCAGTACTTC
v_call: TRBV18; j_call: TRBJ1-4; d_call: NA; clone_size: NA; cdr3_aa: CASSPLETGEKLFF; cdr3_nt: TGTGCCAGCTCACCGCTTGAGACGGGCGAAAAACTGTTTTTT
v_call: TRBV11-3; j_call: TRBJ2-2; d_call: NA; clone_size: once; cdr3_aa: CASSLGTESTGELFF; cdr3_nt: TGTGCCAGCAGCTTAGGAACGGAGAGCACCGGGGAGCTGTTTTTT
v_call: TRBV10-3; j_call: TRBJ2-1; d_call: NA; clone_size: NA; cdr3_aa: CAISGVSHEQFF; cdr3_nt: TGTGCCATCAGTGGAGTCAGTCATGAGCAGTTCTTC
v_call: TRBV7-2; j_call: TRBJ1-5; d_call: NA; clone_size: NA; cdr3_aa: CASSLWVGGNQPQHF; cdr3_nt: TGTGCCAGCAGCTTATGGGTAGGAGGCAATCAGCCCCAGCATTTT
v_call: TRBV27; j_call: TRBJ1-2; d_call: NA; clone_size: NA; cdr3_aa: CASRGFGGHYGYTF; cdr3_nt: TGTGCCAGCAGGGGCTTCGGGGGGCACTATGGCTACACCTTC
v_call: TRBV3-1/TRBV3-2; j_call: TRBJ2-5; d_call: NA; clone_size: NA; cdr3_aa: CASSQGGVYQETQYF; cdr3_nt: TGTGCCAGCAGCCAAGGCGGGGTGTACCAAGAGACCCAGTACTTC
v_call: TRBV18; j_call: TRBJ2-7; d_call: TRBD2; clone_size: once; cdr3_aa: CASSPGLGFEQYF; cdr3_nt: TGTGCCAGCTCGCCGGGACTAGGATTCGAGCAGTACTTC